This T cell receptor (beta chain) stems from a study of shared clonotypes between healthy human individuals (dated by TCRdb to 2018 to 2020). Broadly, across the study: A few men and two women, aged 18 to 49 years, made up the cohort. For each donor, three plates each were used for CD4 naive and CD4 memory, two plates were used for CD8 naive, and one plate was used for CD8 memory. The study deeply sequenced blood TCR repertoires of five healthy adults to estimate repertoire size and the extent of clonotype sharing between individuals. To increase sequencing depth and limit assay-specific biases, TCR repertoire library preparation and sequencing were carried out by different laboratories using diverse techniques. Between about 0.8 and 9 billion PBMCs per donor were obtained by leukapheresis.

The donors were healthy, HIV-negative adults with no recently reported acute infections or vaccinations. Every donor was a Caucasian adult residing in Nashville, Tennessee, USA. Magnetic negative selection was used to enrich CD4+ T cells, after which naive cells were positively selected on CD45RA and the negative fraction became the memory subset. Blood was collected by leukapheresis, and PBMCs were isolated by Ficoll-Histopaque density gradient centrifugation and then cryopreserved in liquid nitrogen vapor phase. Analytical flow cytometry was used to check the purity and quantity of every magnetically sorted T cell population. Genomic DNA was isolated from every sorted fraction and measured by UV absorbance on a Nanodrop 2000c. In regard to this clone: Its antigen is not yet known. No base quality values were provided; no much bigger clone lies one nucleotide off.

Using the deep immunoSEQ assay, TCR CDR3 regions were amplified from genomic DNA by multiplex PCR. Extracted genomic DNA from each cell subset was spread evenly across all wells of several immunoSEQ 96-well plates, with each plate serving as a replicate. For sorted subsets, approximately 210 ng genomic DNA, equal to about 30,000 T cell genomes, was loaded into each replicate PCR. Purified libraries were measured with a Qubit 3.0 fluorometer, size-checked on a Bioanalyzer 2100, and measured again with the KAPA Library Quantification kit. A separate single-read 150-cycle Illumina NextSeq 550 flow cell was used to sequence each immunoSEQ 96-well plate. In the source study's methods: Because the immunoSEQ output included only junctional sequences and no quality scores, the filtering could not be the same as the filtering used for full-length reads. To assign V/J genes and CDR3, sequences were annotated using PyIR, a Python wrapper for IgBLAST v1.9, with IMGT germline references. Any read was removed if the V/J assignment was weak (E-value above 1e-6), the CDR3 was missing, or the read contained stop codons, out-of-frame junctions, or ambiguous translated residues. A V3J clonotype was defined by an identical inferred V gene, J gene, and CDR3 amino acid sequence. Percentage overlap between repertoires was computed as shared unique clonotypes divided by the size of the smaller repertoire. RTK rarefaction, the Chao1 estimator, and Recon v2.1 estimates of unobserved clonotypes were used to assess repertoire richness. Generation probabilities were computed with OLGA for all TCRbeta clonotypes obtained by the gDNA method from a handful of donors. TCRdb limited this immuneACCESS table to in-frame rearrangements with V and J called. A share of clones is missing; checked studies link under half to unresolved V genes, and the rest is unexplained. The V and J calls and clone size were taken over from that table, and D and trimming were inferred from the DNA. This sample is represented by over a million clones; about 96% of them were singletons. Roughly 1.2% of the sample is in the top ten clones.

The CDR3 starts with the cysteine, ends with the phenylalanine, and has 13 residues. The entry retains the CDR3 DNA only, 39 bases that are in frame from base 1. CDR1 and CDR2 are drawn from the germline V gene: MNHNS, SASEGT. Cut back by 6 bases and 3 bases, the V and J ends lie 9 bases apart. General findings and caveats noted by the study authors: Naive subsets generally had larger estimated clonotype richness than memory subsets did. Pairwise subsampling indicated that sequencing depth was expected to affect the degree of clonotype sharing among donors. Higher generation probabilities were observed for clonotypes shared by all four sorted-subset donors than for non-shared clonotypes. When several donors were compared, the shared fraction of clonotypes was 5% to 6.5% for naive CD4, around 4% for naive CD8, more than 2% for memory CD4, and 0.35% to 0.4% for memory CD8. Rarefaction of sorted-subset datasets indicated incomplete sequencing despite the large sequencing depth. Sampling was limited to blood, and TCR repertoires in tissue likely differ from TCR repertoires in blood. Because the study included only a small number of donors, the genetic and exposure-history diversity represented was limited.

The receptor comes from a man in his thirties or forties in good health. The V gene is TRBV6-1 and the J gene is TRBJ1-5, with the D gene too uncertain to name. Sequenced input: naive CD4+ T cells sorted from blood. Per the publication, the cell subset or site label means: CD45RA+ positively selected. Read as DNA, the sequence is TGTGCCAGCAGGCAGGATATCAATCAGCCCCAGCATTTT. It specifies CASRQDINQPQHF.